This T cell receptor beta chain stems from a study of blood T cell repertoires in COVID-19. Only in-frame clones appear in the TCRdb table, and some are missing; sequencing was by immunoSEQ multiplex PCR. The table has some 75,000 clones, approximately 80% seen once; the top ten hold about 13%. V was cut by 2 bases and J by 4 bases, with 5 bases left in between. Germline CDR1 reads GTSNPN; CDR2 reads SVGIG (reference sequence). The CDR3 extends over 11 amino acids. The sequencing input was peripheral blood. The sequence came from a man aged 45-65 years with COVID-19, enrolled during active disease. This chain uses TRBV30 with TRBJ1-1; D is uncertain. The CDR3 DNA sequence: TGTGCCTGGAGTCGAGTCACTGAAGCTTTCTTT. Its protein is CAWSRVTEAFF. Filled out from reference TRBV30 and TRBJ1-1, the complete variable domain reads SQTIHQWPATLVQPVGSPLSLECTVEGTSNPNLYWYRQAAGRGLQLLFYSVGIGQISSEVPQNLSASRPQDRQFILSSKKLLLSDSGFYLCAWSRVTEAFFGQGTRLTVV.